This entry lists 21 T cell receptor beta chains sequenced from one sample in a study of T cells in Graves' hyperthyroidism and ophthalmopathy. Amplification yielded TCR beta CDR3 regions, with RNA transcripts as the source. Using the HTBI primer set, a first-round RT-PCR was run on the TCR CDR3. TCRdb called the multiplex PCR reads again in MiXCR, with one record for every CDR3 protein. The repertoire consists of some 550,000 distinct CDR3 sequences, with approximately 15% occurring once and the leading ten covering 2.5% to 4%. The sequencing sample was made of blood. The receptors here all came from a woman aged 40 to 50 with Graves' ophthalmopathy.

This clonotype has a count of ten or more. The rearrangement links TRBV2 to TRBJ1-1; the D is unclear. The germline gives CDR1 SNHLY, CDR2 FYNNEI. V was shortened by 6 bases and J by 3 bases, with 11 bases between the two germline ends. CDR3 length: 13 residues. CDR3 in amino acids: CASSYTMDTEAFF. The CDR3 nucleotides read TGTGCCAGCAGCTACACCATGGACACTGAAGCTTTCTTT.

The genes are TRBV7-2 and TRBJ2-3, with TRBD2 matching over 7 bases. Germline CDR1 and CDR2: SGHTA and FQGNSA. CDR3 length equals 16 residues. V lost 4 bases and J lost 4; bases outside the gene matches: 11. The CDR3 coding sequence is TGTGCCAGCAGCTACGACCGGGCTAGCGGCGCAGATACGCAGTATTTT. This gives the protein CASSYDRASGADTQYF.

The sample holds a few counts of this clonotype. This chain connects TRBV2 to TRBJ1-5; 8 bases are a match to TRBD1. CDR1 is SNHLY, CDR2 FYNNEI, per germline. CDR3 length: 21 residues. J lost 11 bases, V lost 7 bases, and 34 bases had no gene match. The CDR3 region is CASTEGFGQNQTKSRQGSQHF. DNA for the CDR3: TGTGCCAGCACTGAGGGGTTCGGACAGAACCAAACCAAAAGCCGACAGGGGTCCCAGCATTTT.

V usage is TRBV15 and J usage is TRBJ1-4; TRBD1 might be the D (5 bases). Trimming took 5 bases from V and 8 from J, leaving 21 bases between them. Germline CDR1 and CDR2: LNHNV and YYDKDF (reference sequence). This CDR3 is 16 amino acids long. CDR3 nucleotides: TGTGCCACCAGCGGGGGTGACAGAATTGTAGAAGAAAAACTGTTTTTT. Amino acids: CATSGGDRIVEEKLFF.

This sequence joins TRBV11-3 and TRBJ2-1, with 8 nucleotides matching TRBD2. Germline assignment: CDR1 SGHNT and CDR2 YENEEA. J lost 2 bases, V lost 5 bases, and 8 bases had no gene match. The CDR3 sequence is 16 residues long. The CDR3 region has the DNA TGTGCCAGCAGCCCTTTCAGCGGGGGAACCTACAATGAGCAGTTCTTC. As protein: CASSPFSGGTYNEQFF.

This CDR3 reads CASLSHGPGQQYYGYTF. The CDR3 bases are TGTGCCAGCCTCTCCCACGGGCCCGGACAGCAATACTATGGCTACACCTTC. The chain carries TRBV28 and TRBJ1-2; tentatively, D is TRBD1 (6 bases). V shed 8 bases and J shed 3 bases, with 25 bases lying between them. CDR1 and CDR2 (germline): MDHEN, SYDVKM. The CDR3 is made up of 17 amino acids.

The V call is TRBV6-5, the J call TRBJ2-7; 8 nucleotides line up with TRBD2. The J segment lost 0 bases and the V segment lost 4 bases, leaving 5 bases of the junction unmatched. The germline gives CDR1 MNHEY, CDR2 SVGAGI. This CDR3 is 15 amino acids long. CDR3 nucleotide sequence: TGTGCCAGCAGTTCGCTAGCGGGTAGCTCCTACGAGCAGTACTTC. This gives the protein CASSSLAGSSYEQYF.

A few counts support this clonotype. This chain joins TRBV5-1 and TRBJ1-1, with D perhaps TRBD1 (6 bases). This CDR3 has 15 amino acids. Trimming removed 4 bases from V and 3 bases from J, with 16 bases in between. The germline gives CDR1 SGHRS, CDR2 YFSETQ. For the CDR3, the DNA is TGCGCCAGCAGCCCCCTCGGGGGCAGGTACACTGAAGCTTTCTTT. Its translation is CASSPLGGRYTEAFF.

This clonotype has only one observation. The rearrangement joins TRBV12-3 or TRBV12-4 to TRBJ1-5; TRBD1 might be the D (6 bases). V was trimmed by 6 bases and J by 9 bases, leaving 21 bases between them. The CDR3 consists of 15 residues. CDR3 DNA: TGTGCCAGCAGGACAGGAGCTCCCGGTTTATCGCCCCAGCATTTT. Translation: CASRTGAPGLSPQHF.

This clonotype showed up many times. The V call is TRBV7-9, the J call TRBJ2-7, with D unresolved. Germline CDR1 reads SEHNR; CDR2 reads FQNEAQ (reference sequence). This CDR3 is 15 amino acids long. The V end was cut by 5 bases, the J end by 6 bases, with 20 bases between. The CDR3 protein is CASSPSGLRPSEQYF. DNA of the CDR3: TGTGCCAGCAGCCCCTCCGGGCTCCGTCCCTCCGAGCAGTACTTC.

This clonotype was recorded many times. This rearrangement joins TRBV5-1 to TRBJ1-3; 7 bases are shared with TRBD1. With 5 bases clipped from V and 0 bases from J, the junction kept 5 bases outside the gene matches. The CDR3 runs to 15 residues. Germline loops: CDR1 SGHRS, CDR2 YFSETQ. Here the CDR3 DNA reads TGCGCCAGCAGATTGACAGGGACCTCTGGAAACACCATATATTTT. Translation gives CASRLTGTSGNTIYF.

This clonotype was seen ten or more times. This chain uses TRBV28 with TRBJ2-7; 9 bases are a match to TRBD1. Unmatched junction bases numbered 6, after V lost 4 bases and J lost 5 bases. CDR1 MDHEN and CDR2 SYDVKM come from the germline V gene. CDR3 length: 14 amino acids. CDR3 nucleotides: TGTGCCAGCAGTTCCGGGACAGGGAAACACGAGCAGTACTTC. Translating gives CASSSGTGKHEQYF. The whole variable domain, filled in from reference TRBV28 and TRBJ2-7, reads DVKVTQSSRYLVKRTGEKVFLECVQDMDHENMFWYRQDPGLGLRLIYFSYDVKMKEKGDIPEGYSVSREKKERFSLILESASTNQTSMYLCASSSGTGKHEQYFGPGTRLTVT.

This clonotype showed up many times. The rearrangement joins TRBV2 to TRBJ1-5; D is uncertain. The CDR3 runs 14 residues. Trimming cost V 4 bases and J 0 bases, with 7 bases left between them. The germline V gene has CDR1 SNHLY and CDR2 FYNNEI. CDR3 amino acids: CASSGASSNQPQHF. CDR3 DNA: TGTGCCAGCAGTGGGGCCTCTAGCAATCAGCCCCAGCATTTT.

This clonotype occurred a few times. The chain is built from TRBV29-1 and TRBJ1-5, with D maybe TRBD1 (5 bases). The V gene's germline CDR1 is SQVTM and CDR2 ANQGSEA. The CDR3 has 13 amino acids. V lost 5 bases and J 4 bases, leaving 12 bases between the germline ends. The CDR3 reads CSVSTGGNQPQHF. DNA of the CDR3: TGCAGCGTTTCAACAGGCGGGAATCAGCCCCAGCATTTT.

V and J are TRBV20-1 and TRBJ2-7; maybe TRBD2 (6 bases). The V end was cut by 3 bases, the J end by 2 bases, with 17 bases between. Per the germline V gene, CDR1 is DFQATT and CDR2 is SNEGSKA (reference sequence). This CDR3 has 15 residues. CDR3 region: CSARVPGTSPYEQYF. CDR3 in DNA: TGCAGTGCTAGGGTTCCCGGGACTTCTCCCTACGAGCAGTACTTC.

This clonotype was observed a few times. V is TRBV6-1 and J is TRBJ1-5; tentatively, D is TRBD1 (5 bases). The germline V gene encodes CDR1 MNHNS and CDR2 SASEGT. Trimming removed 7 bases at V and 5 bases at J, with 18 bases between. This CDR3 contains 15 residues. CDR3 amino acids: CASTRAPGLDQPQHF. CDR3 in DNA: TGTGCCAGCACCCGAGCCCCAGGGTTAGATCAGCCCCAGCATTTT.

This sequence joins TRBV7-8 and TRBJ2-3; TRBD2 might be the D (6 bases). The V and J ends lost 1 base and 6 bases respectively, with 11 bases between them. CDR3 length: 14 residues. Per germline, CDR1 SGHVS and CDR2 FQNEAQ. The CDR3 protein is CASSLGGDLDTQYF. The CDR3 nucleotides read TGTGCCAGCAGCTTAGGGGGGGATCTGGATACGCAGTATTTT.

This clonotype was detected only a few times. The rearrangement uses TRBV7-9 and TRBJ2-3; 10 bases are a match to TRBD2. CDR1 is SEHNR and CDR2 is FQNEAQ in the germline V gene (reference sequence). With 4 bases clipped from V and 6 bases from J, the junction kept 7 bases outside the gene matches. The CDR3 consists of 15 residues. CDR3 DNA sequence: TGTGCCAGCAGCTCCACCAGCGGGAGGGCGGATACGCAGTATTTT. Protein sequence: CASSSTSGRADTQYF.

This clonotype was seen ten or more times. The chain uses TRBV30 and TRBJ2-7, with 8 bases aligning to TRBD2. Germline V CDR1 and CDR2: GTSNPN, SVGIG (reference sequence). The CDR3 is 14 residues long. The J segment lost 0 bases and the V segment lost 2 bases, leaving 3 bases of the junction unmatched. The CDR3 DNA reads as TGTGCCTGGAGTCACGGGACTAGCTCCTACGAGCAGTACTTC. Translated: CAWSHGTSSYEQYF. Looking up the rest from reference TRBV30 and TRBJ2-7 gives the full variable domain: SQTIHQWPATLVQPVGSPLSLECTVEGTSNPNLYWYRQAAGRGLQLLFYSVGIGQISSEVPQNLSASRPQDRQFILSSKKLLLSDSGFYLCAWSHGTSSYEQYFGPGTRLTVT.

The V call is TRBV7-9, the J call TRBJ1-1, with unresolved D. Trimming stripped 5 bases from V and 0 bases from J, with 10 bases between. CDR3 length: 14 residues. Germline CDR1 reads SEHNR; CDR2 reads FQNEAQ (reference sequence). CDR3 residues: CASSPRYVNTEAFF. Written as DNA, the CDR3 is TGTGCCAGCAGCCCACGTTACGTGAACACTGAAGCTTTCTTT.

The V call is TRBV29-1, the J call TRBJ2-1; a possible D gene is TRBD2 (6 bases). The CDR3 runs 14 residues. Germline lookup yields CDR1 SQVTM and CDR2 ANQGSEA. V lost 7 bases and J lost 8, with 21 bases in between. DNA for the CDR3: TGCAGCGCCACAAGCGGGCGCGTCTCGGATGAGCAGTTCTTC. Amino acids: CSATSGRVSDEQFF.